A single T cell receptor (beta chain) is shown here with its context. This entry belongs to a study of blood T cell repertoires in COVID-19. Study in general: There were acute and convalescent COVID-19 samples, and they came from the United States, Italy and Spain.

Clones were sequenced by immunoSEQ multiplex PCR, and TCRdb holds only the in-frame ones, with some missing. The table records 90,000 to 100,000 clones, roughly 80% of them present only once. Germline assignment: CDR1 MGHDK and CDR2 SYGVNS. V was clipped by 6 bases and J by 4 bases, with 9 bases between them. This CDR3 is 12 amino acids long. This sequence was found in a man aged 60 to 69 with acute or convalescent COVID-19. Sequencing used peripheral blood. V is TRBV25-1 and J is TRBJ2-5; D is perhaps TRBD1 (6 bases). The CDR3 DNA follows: TGTGCCAGCAGCCGGGACACAGAGACCCAGTACTTC. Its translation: CASSRDTETQYF.